This T cell receptor beta chain emerged from a study of blood T cell repertoires in COVID-19. The method was immunoSEQ multiplex PCR; TCRdb's version includes in-frame clones alone and lacks a portion of them. Found here are under 50,000 clones, more than 75% of them singletons; the top ten hold about 10%. Trimming pared 0 bases from V and 4 bases from J, leaving 9 bases between. The CDR3 covers 14 residues. Germline V gene data show CDR1 as SGHRS and CDR2 as YFSETQ. The gene calls are TRBV5-1 and TRBJ2-3, with D tentatively TRBD2 (6 bases). Material: peripheral blood. This clonotype was sampled from a man aged 45-65 years with active COVID-19. The CDR3 here is CASSLGTGADTQYF. The CDR3 DNA is TGCGCCAGCAGCTTGGGGACGGGGGCAGATACGCAGTATTTT.